Presented here are 14 T cell receptor beta chains from one specimen sequenced in a study of vaccination and CD4 T cells after COVID-19. This sample's treatment: roughly ten-day PBMC culture with coronavirus spike peptide pools or control peptides (ViraFEST assay). The unexposed donor's CD4+ T cells were collected before the COVID-19 pandemic (2011-2018). These receptors lack a known antigen. The Oncomine TCR Beta short-read assay sequenced DNA from cultured CD4+ T cells. TCRdb recomputed calls from the PCR reads with MiXCR, one row per CDR3 protein. The table records about 7,100 distinct CDR3 sequences, 47% of them present only once. The sample consisted of CD4+ T cells from blood, cultured in vitro. Receptor source: a human donor in good health.

This clonotype was counted a few times. CDR3 DNA sequence: TGTGCCAGCAGTGGTACGTTGAATTCACCCCTCCACTTT. This sequence encodes CASSGTLNSPLHF. This rearrangement joins TRBV6-4 to TRBJ1-6; D gene unclear. Trimming removed 4 bases from V and 7 bases from J, with 8 bases in between. The CDR3 loop spans 13 amino acids. Germline CDR1 is MRHNA and CDR2 is SNTAGT.

The genes are TRBV20-1 and TRBJ1-4; D unresolved. V lost 5 bases and J lost 7, with 11 bases in between. Germline CDR1 and CDR2: DFQATT and SNEGSKA (reference sequence). The CDR3 runs 12 residues. DNA of the CDR3: TGCAGTGCTCAGATAAATTTTGAAAAACTGTTTTTT. Amino acid sequence: CSAQINFEKLFF.

This clonotype has more than one count but fewer than ten. V gene TRBV6-4 combines with J gene TRBJ2-2; no reliable D call. Trimming removed 5 bases from V and 4 bases from J, with 5 bases in between. Germline values: CDR1 MRHNA, CDR2 SNTAGT. This CDR3 is built from 12 residues. CDR3 bases: TGTGCCAGCAGTCTCGGCACCGGGGAGCTGTTTTTT. It specifies CASSLGTGELFF.

The chain employs TRBV7-2 and TRBJ2-2, with no clear D. CDR1 SGHTA and CDR2 FQGNSA come from the germline V gene. The CDR3 runs to 14 residues. V shed 1 base and J shed 6 bases, with 9 bases lying between them. CDR3 region: CASSLVPLSGELFF. CDR3 sequence (DNA): TGTGCCAGCAGCTTAGTTCCGTTGTCCGGGGAGCTGTTTTTT.

In its sample, this clonotype was seen a few times. The chain couples TRBV20-1 to TRBJ1-1; D unclear. CDR1 is DFQATT, CDR2 SNEGSKA, per germline (reference sequence). The V end was cut by 4 bases, the J end by 1 base, with 4 bases between. CDR3 length: 11 residues. CDR3 bases: TGCAGTGCTAACGGGAACACTGAAGCTTTCTTT. It specifies CSANGNTEAFF.

This clonotype was found a few times. V usage is TRBV6-2 or TRBV6-3 and J usage is TRBJ2-7; perhaps TRBD2 as D (6 bases). The CDR3 extends over 11 amino acids. V gave up 8 bases and J gave up 7 bases, with 12 bases separating them. Germline V gene data show CDR1 as MNHEY and CDR2 as SVGEGT. The CDR3, as DNA: TGTGCCAGCGGCGGGGTGTGGGAGCAGTACTTC. It encodes CASGGVWEQYF.

The V call is TRBV12-3 or TRBV12-4, the J call TRBJ2-7; 7 nucleotides align to TRBD2. The CDR3 loop spans 14 amino acids. The V segment lost 6 bases and the J segment 12 bases; nucleotides outside the gene matches: 17. The CDR3 sequence is CASSSGGSRERPYF. The CDR3 DNA sequence: TGTGCCAGCAGCTCGGGAGGATCGCGGGAGAGGCCGTACTTC.

V is TRBV7-2 and J is TRBJ1-5; 9 positions agree with TRBD1. The trim removed 4 bases at V and 6 bases at J, leaving 7 bases unmatched. CDR1 is SGHTA and CDR2 is FQGNSA in the germline V gene. This CDR3 has 15 amino acids. In DNA form, the CDR3 reads TGTGCCAGCAGCTACACACAGGGGGCTGGTCAGCCCCAGCATTTT. This encodes CASSYTQGAGQPQHF.

The V gene is TRBV28, the J gene TRBJ1-2, with 7 positions matching TRBD1. Losses at the gene ends were 5 bases for V and 1 base for J; bases not matched to a gene: 16. The CDR3 has 18 residues. Germline V CDR1 and CDR2: MDHEN, SYDVKM. The DNA of the CDR3 is TGTGCCAGCAGTAAAAAATGGGGCAGGGGGACTTATAACTATGGCTACACCTTC. It encodes CASSKKWGRGTYNYGYTF.

This clonotype was counted only a few times. The chain carries TRBV6-2 or TRBV6-3 and TRBJ1-2; no definite D call. CDR1 is MNHEY, CDR2 SVGEGT, per germline. With 4 bases removed from V and 5 bases from J, the gap between germline ends came to 11 bases. The CDR3 length is 13 residues. CDR3 residues: CASSLGVVYGYTF. CDR3 nucleotide sequence: TGTGCCAGCAGTTTGGGCGTCGTATATGGCTACACCTTC.

This sequence joins TRBV7-2 and TRBJ2-7; the match to TRBD2 covers 14 bases. This CDR3 is 17 amino acids long. J lost 2 bases, V lost 5 bases, and 8 bases had no gene match. Germline V gene lookup returns CDR1 SGHTA and CDR2 FQGNSA. DNA of the CDR3: TGTGCCAGCAGCACCGGACTAGCGGGGGGCAGGACCTACGAGCAGTACTTC. This sequence encodes CASSTGLAGGRTYEQYF.

The V gene is TRBV27, the J gene TRBJ2-2; the D gene is possibly TRBD2 (6 bases). The CDR3 runs to 15 residues. CDR1 and CDR2 (germline): MNHEY, SMNVEV (reference sequence). Between the trimmed V and J ends, which lost 2 bases and 4 bases, there was a span of 11 bases. The CDR3 sequence: CASSLHGLTTGELFF. The CDR3 nucleotides are TGTGCCAGCAGTTTACATGGACTAACCACCGGGGAGCTGTTTTTT.

J is TRBJ1-2 and V is TRBV25-1, with TRBD1 identical over 9 bases. From germline, CDR1 is MGHDK and CDR2 SYGVNS. The CDR3 is made up of 14 amino acids. V gave up 7 bases and J gave up 1 base; unmatched junction bases: 4. CDR3 sequence: CASTGTGFNYGYTF. CDR3 nucleotides: TGTGCCAGCACAGGGACAGGGTTTAACTATGGCTACACCTTC.

The chain carries TRBV12-3 or TRBV12-4 and TRBJ1-2; D ambiguous. Trimming removed 3 bases at V and 2 bases at J, with 13 bases between. CDR3 size: 15 residues. The CDR3 sequence is CASSLGRVRNYGYTF. CDR3 DNA: TGTGCCAGCAGTTTGGGTCGGGTCAGGAACTATGGCTACACCTTC.